The 5 T cell receptor beta chains given below trace back to one sample, sequenced in a study of blood T cell repertoires in COVID-19. Some clones are missing from TCRdb's copy, which holds only in-frame ones; the method was immunoSEQ multiplex PCR. The sample records around 50,000 clones, roughly 82% being singletons. The sequencing input was peripheral blood. The receptors originated from a human donor in a cohort sampled during active COVID-19.

V is TRBV11-3 and J is TRBJ2-4; weak D call: TRBD1 (6 bases). The CDR3 has 16 residues. Germline CDR1 SGHNT, CDR2 YENEEA. Trimming removed 5 bases from V and 5 bases from J, with 19 bases in between. CDR3 protein: CASSQLQRDTQNIQYF. Written as DNA, the CDR3 is TGTGCCAGCAGCCAACTCCAACGGGACACCCAAAACATTCAGTACTTC.

The rearrangement links TRBV11-2 to TRBJ2-2; the match to TRBD2 covers 16 bases. The length of the CDR3 is 17 residues. Per the germline V gene, CDR1 is SGHAT and CDR2 is FQNNGV. The junction had 2 bases not matched to a gene; V was cut back by 1 base and J by 6 bases. The CDR3 nucleotides read TGTGCCAGCAGCTTAGTCGGGACTAGCGGGAGGGCCGGGGAGCTGTTTTTT. Its protein product is CASSLVGTSGRAGELFF.

This chain connects TRBV7-8 to TRBJ1-2, with TRBD1 matching over 8 bases. Germline values: CDR1 SGHVS, CDR2 FQNEAQ. CDR3 size: 15 residues. The J segment lost 4 bases and the V segment lost 6 bases, leaving 10 bases of the junction unmatched. The CDR3 loop reads CASRAGAGQVYGYTF. The CDR3 DNA follows: TGTGCCAGCAGGGCGGGGGCGGGACAGGTCTATGGCTACACCTTC.

The chain has TRBV6-4 and TRBJ2-2, with TRBD1 matching 7 bases. This CDR3 is 16 amino acids long. Germline loops: CDR1 MRHNA, CDR2 SNTAGT. V lost 1 base and J lost 9; bases outside the gene matches: 11. Written as DNA, the CDR3 is TGTGCCAGCAGTGACTTCCCCGGGACAGCCGACCGGGAGCTGTTTTTT. It encodes CASSDFPGTADRELFF.

The rearrangement uses TRBV19 and TRBJ1-5; 7 nucleotides match TRBD1. Germline CDR1 LNHDA, CDR2 SQIVND (reference sequence). J gave up 3 bases and V 3 bases, and 5 bases lay outside the gene matches. This CDR3 is built from 15 residues. The CDR3 region is CASSMWDSDNQPQHF. For the CDR3, the DNA is TGTGCCAGTAGTATGTGGGACAGCGACAATCAGCCCCAGCATTTT.